The source of this TCR beta chain is a study of blood T cell repertoires in COVID-19. Turning to the study itself: COVID-19 samples from acute and convalescent phases originated in the United States, Italy and Spain. Sample material is recorded as cDNA or gDNA derived from T cells, B-cell-depleted T cells, or PBMCs.

Measured with immunoSEQ multiplex PCR; TCRdb has only the in-frame clones, and not every one. The repertoire holds almost 250,000 clones, with 85% to 90% as singletons. Study members were between about 18 and 89 years old and lived in some 26 US regions. This CDR3 spans 14 amino acids. Trimming stripped 1 base from V and 11 bases from J, with 12 bases between. From germline, CDR1 is SEHNR and CDR2 FQNEAQ (reference sequence). This chain joins TRBV7-9 and TRBJ1-6; no clear D gene. The source is a woman younger than 45 who had recovered from COVID-19. Sample: PBMCs or T cells enriched from blood (not recorded which). CDR3 bases: TGTGCCAGCAGCTTAGGGGAGGGATGGACACCCCTCCACTTT. It is translated as CASSLGEGWTPLHF.